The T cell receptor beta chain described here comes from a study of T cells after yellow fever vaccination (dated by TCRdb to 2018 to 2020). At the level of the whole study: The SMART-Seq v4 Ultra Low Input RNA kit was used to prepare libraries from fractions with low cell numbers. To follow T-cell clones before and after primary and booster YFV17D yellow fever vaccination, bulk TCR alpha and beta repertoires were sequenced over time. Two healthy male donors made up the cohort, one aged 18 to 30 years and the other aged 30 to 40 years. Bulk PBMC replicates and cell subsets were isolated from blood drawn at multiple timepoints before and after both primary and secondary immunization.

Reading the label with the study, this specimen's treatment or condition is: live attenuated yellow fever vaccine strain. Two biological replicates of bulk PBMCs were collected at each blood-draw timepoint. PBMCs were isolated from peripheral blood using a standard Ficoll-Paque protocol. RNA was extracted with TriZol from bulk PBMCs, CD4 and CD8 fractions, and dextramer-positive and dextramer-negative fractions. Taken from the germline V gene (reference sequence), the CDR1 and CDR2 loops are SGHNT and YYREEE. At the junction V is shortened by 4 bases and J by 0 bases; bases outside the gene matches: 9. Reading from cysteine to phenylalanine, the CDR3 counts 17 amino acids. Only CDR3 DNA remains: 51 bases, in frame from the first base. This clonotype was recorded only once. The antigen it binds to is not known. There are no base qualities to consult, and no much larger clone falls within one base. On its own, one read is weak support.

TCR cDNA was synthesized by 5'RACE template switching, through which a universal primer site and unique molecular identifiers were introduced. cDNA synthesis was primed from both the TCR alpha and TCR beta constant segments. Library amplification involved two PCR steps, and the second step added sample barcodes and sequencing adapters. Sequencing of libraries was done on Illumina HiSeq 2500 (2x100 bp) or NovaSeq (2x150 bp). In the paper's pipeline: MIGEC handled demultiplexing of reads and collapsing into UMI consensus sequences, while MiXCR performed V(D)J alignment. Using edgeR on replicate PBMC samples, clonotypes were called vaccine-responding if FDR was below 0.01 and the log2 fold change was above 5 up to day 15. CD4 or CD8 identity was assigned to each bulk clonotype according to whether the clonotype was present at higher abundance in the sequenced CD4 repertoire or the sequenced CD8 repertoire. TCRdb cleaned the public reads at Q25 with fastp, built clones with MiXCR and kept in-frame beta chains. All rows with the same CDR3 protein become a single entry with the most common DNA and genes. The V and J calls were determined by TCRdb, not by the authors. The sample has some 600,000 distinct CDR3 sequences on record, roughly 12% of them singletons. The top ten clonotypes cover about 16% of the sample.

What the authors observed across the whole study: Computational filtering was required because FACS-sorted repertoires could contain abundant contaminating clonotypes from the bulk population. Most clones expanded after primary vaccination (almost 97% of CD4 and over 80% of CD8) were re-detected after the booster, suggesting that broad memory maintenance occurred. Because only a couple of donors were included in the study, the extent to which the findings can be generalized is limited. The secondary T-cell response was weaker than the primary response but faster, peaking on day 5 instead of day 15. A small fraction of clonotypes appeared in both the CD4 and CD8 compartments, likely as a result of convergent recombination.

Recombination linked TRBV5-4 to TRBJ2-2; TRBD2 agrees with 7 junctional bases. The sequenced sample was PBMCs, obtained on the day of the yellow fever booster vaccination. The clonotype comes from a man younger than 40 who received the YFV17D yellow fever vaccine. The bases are TGTGCCAGCAGCAACCGAGTCCTAGCGGCGAACACCGGGGAGCTGTTTTTT. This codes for CASSNRVLAANTGELFF.